This T cell receptor beta chain is drawn from a study of T cells in Graves' hyperthyroidism and ophthalmopathy. Study-wide points: The model foresaw ophthalmopathy a median around seven months prior to onset.

This clonotype was recorded many times. The target antigen is unknown. RNA transcripts provided the source from which TCR beta CDR3 regions were amplified. The study used the HTBI primer set for a first-round RT-PCR of the TCR CDR3. TCRdb used MiXCR to reprocess the multiplex PCR reads, holding one entry per CDR3 protein. The repertoire has 300,000 to 450,000 distinct CDR3 sequences, about 14% of them found once; the top ten carry around 21%. Newly diagnosed hyperthyroidism, duration under 2 months, in patients aged 18 to 65. Sampled blood dates from first hyperthyroidism diagnosis, and it precedes any ophthalmopathy symptoms. A roughly 9.3 ml volume of fresh peripheral blood provided the PBMCs. The CDR3 is 14 amino acids. V lost 6 bases, J lost 6 bases, and 17 bases lay in between. The germline gives CDR1 LGHDT, CDR2 YNNKEL (reference sequence).

The genes are TRBV3-1 and TRBJ1-1; no firm D call. The clonotype comes from a young man with Graves' hyperthyroidism that later progressed to Graves' ophthalmopathy. Specimen: blood. For the CDR3, the DNA is TGTGCCAGCAGTCCCGCCGGTGGGATCGCTGAAGCTTTCTTT. Translated, it gives CASSPAGGIAEAFF.